The rows below give T cell receptor beta chains drawn from one sample of a study of shared clonotypes between healthy human individuals. Profiled with immunoSEQ multiplex PCR; TCRdb holds only in-frame clones, not every one. This repertoire shows about 2.1 million clones, over 85% found once; its top ten account for about 1.7%. The material sequenced was naive CD8+ T cells from PBMCs. The receptor source for this set is a young man in good health. Some clones in this sample may be carry-over from other donors' samples. The CDR3 runs from the conserved cysteine through the conserved F or W. The D gene is left open where the match is weak. Clone size is stated in some rows and not others, as once, few, many or a class when expanded.

v_gene: TRBV18
j_gene: TRBJ2-2
d_gene: NA
abundance: NA
CDR3aa: CASSRESGTNTGELFF
CDR3nt: TGTGCCAGCTCACGGGAATCCGGGACCAACACCGGGGAGCTGTTTTTT

v_gene: TRBV29-1
j_gene: TRBJ2-6
d_gene: NA
abundance: once
CDR3aa: CSALDAPGANVLTF
CDR3nt: TGCAGCGCATTGGACGCCCCTGGGGCCAACGTCCTGACTTTC

v_gene: TRBV4-1
j_gene: TRBJ1-2
d_gene: TRBD1
abundance: NA
CDR3aa: CASSQERGQDATLNYGYTF
CDR3nt: TGCGCCAGCAGCCAAGAGAGGGGGCAGGACGCCACCCTTAACTATGGCTACACCTTC

v_gene: TRBV27
j_gene: TRBJ2-3
d_gene: NA
abundance: NA
CDR3aa: CASSDSQDTQYF
CDR3nt: TGTGCCAGCAGCGATTCACAGGATACGCAGTATTTT

v_gene: TRBV2
j_gene: TRBJ2-5
d_gene: TRBD1
abundance: NA
CDR3aa: CASSRDRGRCIETQYF
CDR3nt: TGTGCCAGCAGTAGGGACAGGGGTAGGTGTATAGAGACCCAGTACTTC

v_gene: TRBV11-1
j_gene: TRBJ2-1
d_gene: NA
abundance: NA
CDR3aa: CASSRKLTRSRGPYNEQFF
CDR3nt: TGTGCCAGCAGCCGTAAACTAACCCGCTCTCGGGGGCCCTACAATGAGCAGTTCTTC

v_gene: TRBV6-4
j_gene: TRBJ2-3
d_gene: NA
abundance: NA
CDR3aa: CASSDSTRDTQYF
CDR3nt: TGTGCCAGCAGTGACTCGACTCGAGATACGCAGTATTTT

v_gene: TRBV28
j_gene: TRBJ1-2
d_gene: NA
abundance: NA
CDR3aa: CASSLGALPNYGYTF
CDR3nt: TGTGCCAGCAGCCTCGGGGCACTCCCCAACTATGGCTACACCTTC

v_gene: TRBV11-2
j_gene: TRBJ1-1
d_gene: NA
abundance: NA
CDR3aa: CASSLVWGQLNTEAFF
CDR3nt: TGTGCCAGCAGCTTAGTTTGGGGGCAGCTGAACACTGAAGCTTTCTTT

v_gene: TRBV7-7
j_gene: TRBJ2-5
d_gene: NA
abundance: NA
CDR3aa: CATGASGRVPGETQYF
CDR3nt: TGTGCCACGGGGGCCTCGGGGCGGGTTCCGGGAGAGACCCAGTACTTC